The 7 T cell receptor beta chains in this list originate from one sample, sequenced in a study of radiation and T cells in renal cell carcinoma. Indicated time point: blood 4 weeks post-SBRT, at nephrectomy. Specified treatment: 15 Gy SBRT to primary tumor, nephrectomy 4 weeks later. TCRdb's copy holds only in-frame clones and misses some; the assay was immunoSEQ multiplex PCR. The data hold about 83,000 clones, with approximately 82% observed a single time. Sequenced here: blood, sampled from a patient whose treatment included radiotherapy and nephrectomy. The receptors here all came from a woman in her sixties with renal cell carcinoma.

The chain links TRBV6-1 to TRBJ1-1; TRBD1 agrees at 10 bases. J was trimmed by 5 bases and V by 3 bases; bases with no gene match: 3. The CDR3 has 14 amino acids. Germline V lookup: CDR1 MNHNS, CDR2 SASEGT. The CDR3 DNA sequence: TGTGCCAGCAGTGATCCGGGACAGGGGACTGAAGCTTTCTTT. This gives the protein CASSDPGQGTEAFF.

The chain combines TRBV6-4 with TRBJ1-2, with D uncertain. CDR3 length: 12 residues. V lost 2 bases, J lost 5 bases, and 6 bases lay in between. Germline CDR1 reads MRHNA; CDR2 reads SNTAGT. In DNA, the CDR3 is TGTGCCAGCAGTGACGCGGGATATGGCTACACCTTC. Translated, it gives CASSDAGYGYTF.

This clone was seen only a few times. This chain's CDR3 is CASSKEGPRGYTF. In DNA form, the CDR3 reads TGTGCCAGCAGCAAAGAAGGGCCTCGTGGCTACACCTTC. V and J are TRBV21-1 and TRBJ1-2. TRBV21-1 is recorded as a pseudogene. The CDR3 sequence is 13 residues long.

This chain links TRBV19 with TRBJ2-6; a weak D match, TRBD1 (5 bases). The germline V gene has CDR1 LNHDA and CDR2 SQIVND (reference sequence). V shed 1 base and J shed 2 bases, with 9 bases lying between them. There are 16 residues in the CDR3. Here the CDR3 DNA reads TGTGCCAGTAGTATAGGGAGCAGGGCTGGGGCCAACGTCCTGACTTTC. Protein sequence: CASSIGSRAGANVLTF.

The chain employs TRBV19 and TRBJ1-6, with D possibly being TRBD1 (6 bases). Germline CDR1 and CDR2: LNHDA and SQIVND (reference sequence). The CDR3 is made up of 15 amino acids. The V end was cut by 3 bases, the J end by 5 bases, with 11 bases between. The CDR3: CASSMIGQNNSPLHF. The CDR3 DNA reads TGTGCCAGTAGTATGATCGGACAGAATAATTCACCCCTCCACTTT.

The chain joins TRBV14 to TRBJ1-3, with D possibly TRBD1 on 5 matching bases. This CDR3 region has 16 residues. Trimming left V 2 bases short and J 4 bases short, with 15 bases between. Per germline, CDR1 SGHDN and CDR2 FVKESK. Here the CDR3 DNA reads TGTGCCAGCAGCCAATGGGGCAGGGCCGAAGGAAACACCATATATTTT. Translation: CASSQWGRAEGNTIYF.

The J gene is TRBJ1-1, the V gene TRBV6-5; possible D gene TRBD1, 5 bases. Germline values: CDR1 MNHEY, CDR2 SVGAGI. V was shortened by 7 bases and J by 2 bases, with 17 bases between the two germline ends. The CDR3 loop spans 15 amino acids. DNA of the CDR3: TGTGCCAGCACCCATCTGGGGGAGGGAAACACTGAAGCTTTCTTT. This sequence encodes CASTHLGEGNTEAFF.